This T cell receptor (beta chain) appears in the sequencing data of a study of blood T cell repertoires in COVID-19. The sample holds one count of this clone. The method was immunoSEQ multiplex PCR; TCRdb's version includes in-frame clones alone and lacks a portion of them. The sample has a few hundred thousand clones, over 80% seen once; the top ten hold approximately 3.3%. Germline V gene sequence: CDR1 SNHLY, CDR2 FYNNEI. The CDR3 runs 14 residues. J gave up 6 bases and V 8 bases, and 7 bases lay outside the gene matches. The genes are TRBV2 and TRBJ1-6, with 7 bases identical to TRBD1. Sequencing was performed on peripheral blood. The TCR comes from a woman in her thirties or forties with acute or convalescent COVID-19. The DNA of the CDR3 is TGTGCCAGCGGACGGGACAGCCTTAATTCACCCCTCCACTTT. This encodes CASGRDSLNSPLHF.